This paragraph reports one T cell receptor (beta chain). The data derive from a study of cytomegalovirus exposure and HLA in healthy donors. J lost 0 bases, V lost 3 bases, and 9 bases had no gene match. Germline V gene sequence: CDR1 SGHRS, CDR2 YFSETQ. The CDR3 covers 17 residues. The PCR employed 60 Vbeta primers together with 13 Jbeta primers. The method was immunoSEQ multiplex PCR; TCRdb's version includes in-frame clones alone and lacks a portion of them. The table records roughly 120,000 clones, about four fifths of them present only once. J is TRBJ2-5 and V is TRBV5-1; 9 nucleotides agree with TRBD2. The clonotype originates from a female donor in good health and CMV-seropositive. What was sequenced was PBMCs. CDR3 in DNA: TGCGCCAGCAGCTCGAACCAAGCGGGGGGAAACCAAGAGACCCAGTACTTC. It specifies CASSSNQAGGNQETQYF.